This passage covers 21 T cell receptor beta chains from one sample sequenced in a study of spatial heterogeneity in lung cancer. TCRdb re-called the 5' RACE reads with MiXCR, one entry per CDR3 protein. The sample holds 50,000 or so distinct CDR3 sequences, less than 9% seen once. The time point here: sample taken at primary tumor resection. Tumor, nontumor lung or frozen PBMC supplied whole RNA that was sequenced unsorted. The sequences come from PBMCs, collected at surgery. Receptors originate from a female donor with early-stage non-small cell lung cancer.

The V gene is TRBV5-1, the J gene TRBJ1-4, with a weak D call TRBD1 (5 bases). This CDR3 region has 13 residues. V was shortened by 4 bases and J by 8 bases, with 12 bases between the two germline ends. Germline V lookup: CDR1 SGHRS, CDR2 YFSETQ. Here the CDR3 DNA reads TGCGCCAGCAGCGACAGAGGTGGGGAAAAACTGTTTTTT. Encoded protein: CASSDRGGEKLFF. Variable domain in full (rest from reference TRBV5-1 and TRBJ1-4): KAGVTQTPRYLIKTRGQQVTLSCSPISGHRSVSWYQQTPGQGLQFLFEYFSETQRNKGNFPGRFSGRQFSNSRSEMNVSTLELGDSALYLCASSDRGGEKLFFGSGTQLSVL.

This clonotype was seen at least ten times. The J gene is TRBJ1-1, the V gene TRBV20-1; D is undetermined. CDR1 DFQATT and CDR2 SNEGSKA come from the germline V gene (reference sequence). Trimming took 2 bases from V and 5 from J, leaving 12 bases between them. The CDR3 contains 13 residues. The chain's CDR3 is CSARFPGRTEAFF. The CDR3 nucleotides read TGCAGTGCTAGATTTCCAGGACGGACTGAAGCTTTCTTT.

Ten or more counts support this clonotype. V and J are TRBV4-1 and TRBJ1-6, with 10 bases identical to TRBD1. Unmatched junction bases numbered 4, after V lost 4 bases and J lost 7 bases. Germline V CDR1 and CDR2: MGHRA, YSYEKL. The CDR3 covers 15 residues. The CDR3 region is CASSLEDRGNSPLHF. In DNA, the CDR3 is TGCGCCAGCAGCCTTGAGGACAGGGGGAATTCACCCCTCCACTTT.

Concerning this clonotype: Compared with germline, one end of the junction differs, possibly owing to a read error. This chain joins TRBV6-2 or TRBV6-3 and TRBJ1-1; tentatively, D is TRBD1 (5 bases). Germline V gene sequence: CDR1 MNHEY, CDR2 SVGEGT. The CDR3 is 15 residues long. This chain's CDR3 is CATLSRETLNTEAFF. As DNA, the CDR3 is TGCGCCACCCTCAGCAGGGAGACACTGAACACTGAAGCTTTCTTT.

This clonotype showed up many times. The chain combines TRBV9 with TRBJ2-3, with D possibly matching TRBD2 (5 bases). The CDR3 spans 14 residues. Trimming cost V 2 bases and J 4 bases, with 11 bases left between them. The V gene's germline CDR1 is SGDLS and CDR2 YYNGEE. The CDR3 loop reads CASSVRFGADTQYF. DNA of the CDR3: TGTGCCAGCAGCGTTAGGTTCGGGGCAGATACGCAGTATTTT. Variable domain in full (rest from reference TRBV9 and TRBJ2-3): DSGVTQTPKHLITATGQRVTLRCSPRSGDLSVYWYQQSLDQGLQFLIQYYNGEERAKGNILERFSAQQFPDLHSELNLSSLELGDSALYFCASSVRFGADTQYFGPGTRLTVL.

This chain joins TRBV12-5 and TRBJ2-1; 12 nucleotides align to TRBD2. The germline CDR1 and CDR2 sequences are LGHNT and FRNRAP. The CDR3 loop spans 17 amino acids. V gave up 1 base and J gave up 7 bases; unmatched junction bases: 8. The chain's CDR3 is CASGLDTGTSGLNEQFF. CDR3 nucleotide sequence: TGTGCTAGTGGTTTGGATACCGGGACTAGCGGGTTAAATGAGCAGTTCTTC.

In its sample, this clonotype was seen a few times. The genes are TRBV27 and TRBJ1-2, with TRBD1 as a possible D gene (5 bases). CDR1 is MNHEY, CDR2 SMNVEV, per germline (reference sequence). V lost 4 bases and J lost 4, with 10 bases in between. CDR3 length: 13 amino acids. The CDR3 is CASSSTQAYGYTF. DNA for the CDR3: TGTGCCAGCAGTTCTACACAGGCCTATGGCTACACCTTC.

This clonotype was seen ten or more times. J is TRBJ2-5 and V is TRBV5-1, with D unresolved. This CDR3 region has 11 residues. CDR1 is SGHRS, CDR2 YFSETQ, per germline. Trimming removed 4 bases at V and 4 bases at J, with 5 bases between. As DNA, the CDR3 is TGCGCCAGCAGCATGAGAGAGACCCAGTACTTC. Encoded protein: CASSMRETQYF.

The chain combines TRBV3-1 with TRBJ2-7, with TRBD2 matching 10 bases. CDR3 length equals 16 residues. Looked up from germline, CDR1 is LGHDT and CDR2 is YNNKEL (reference sequence). Trimming removed 3 bases from V and 1 base from J; junction bases left unmatched: 6. CDR3 sequence: CASSHFGLAESYEQYF. The CDR3 region has the DNA TGTGCCAGCAGCCATTTTGGACTAGCGGAGTCCTACGAGCAGTACTTC.

This clonotype occurred a few times. This chain joins TRBV11-1 and TRBJ2-7; TRBD2 aligns across 9 bases. The J segment lost 2 bases and the V segment lost 4 bases, leaving 6 bases of the junction unmatched. This CDR3 has 15 amino acids. Germline CDR1 is SGHAT and CDR2 is FQDESV (reference sequence). The CDR3 DNA follows: TGTGCCAGCAGCTGGAAGCGGGGGGATCCCTACGAGCAGTACTTC. Translation: CASSWKRGDPYEQYF.

In its sample, this clonotype was seen a few times. V usage is TRBV27 and J usage is TRBJ1-6, with D hard to call. The CDR3 is 15 amino acids. The germline CDR1 and CDR2 sequences are MNHEY and SMNVEV (reference sequence). Trimming took 4 bases from V and 3 from J, leaving 10 bases between them. Here the CDR3 reads CASSSGRFYNSPLHF. CDR3 nucleotides: TGTGCCAGCAGTTCCGGACGGTTCTATAATTCACCCCTCCACTTT.

This clonotype was recorded many times. The J gene is TRBJ2-3, the V gene TRBV12-3 or TRBV12-4, with 9 bases identical to TRBD2. V lost 5 bases, J lost 6 bases, and 15 bases stayed unmatched. There are 17 residues in the CDR3. The CDR3: CASSPAGGRRDMDTQYF. Written as DNA, the CDR3 is TGTGCCAGCAGTCCCGCGGGGGGGCGGAGGGATATGGATACGCAGTATTTT.

The chain combines TRBV6-2 or TRBV6-3 with TRBJ1-2; possibly TRBD1 for D (5 bases). CDR1 MNHEY and CDR2 SVGEGT come from the germline V gene. Trimming removed 5 bases at V and 2 bases at J, with 9 bases between. The CDR3 length is 13 residues. The CDR3 sequence is CASSHQGNYGYTF. CDR3 coding DNA: TGTGCCAGCAGTCACCAGGGCAACTATGGCTACACCTTC.

The chain has TRBV2 and TRBJ2-3; weak D call: TRBD2 (6 bases). From germline, CDR1 is SNHLY and CDR2 FYNNEI. The CDR3 contains 13 residues. V was shortened by 7 bases and J by 5 bases, with 13 bases between the two germline ends. CDR3 residues: CASTRGAVDTQYF. CDR3 in DNA: TGTGCCAGCACGCGGGGTGCAGTAGATACGCAGTATTTT.

V is TRBV19 and J is TRBJ2-1; TRBD2 matches at 8 bases. Germline trimming cut 5 bases from V and 10 bases from J; bases unmatched to any gene: 13. The germline CDR1 and CDR2 sequences are LNHDA and SQIVND (reference sequence). CDR3 length equals 15 residues. For the CDR3, the DNA is TGTGCCAGTAGTGCGAGCGGGGGCATTGCACGCGAGCAGTTCTTC. This gives the protein CASSASGGIAREQFF.

This clonotype was counted only a few times. The chain has TRBV10-3 and TRBJ1-1; D is ambiguous. CDR3 length equals 15 residues. Trimming left V 2 bases short and J 1 base short, with 11 bases between. Germline assignment: CDR1 ENHRY and CDR2 SYGVKD. The CDR3 sequence is CAISEGEPGNTEAFF. DNA of the CDR3: TGTGCCATCAGTGAGGGGGAACCTGGGAACACTGAAGCTTTCTTT.

This clonotype was seen a handful of times. The chain couples TRBV29-1 to TRBJ1-2, with D possibly being TRBD1 (5 bases). Germline assignment: CDR1 SQVTM and CDR2 ANQGSEA. This CDR3 spans 14 amino acids. Trimming cost V 3 bases and J 8 bases, with 19 bases left between them. The CDR3 is CSVEETAVSDGYTF. Here the CDR3 DNA reads TGCAGCGTTGAGGAGACAGCTGTGAGCGACGGCTACACCTTC.

This sequence joins TRBV19 and TRBJ2-5; TRBD1 might be the D (6 bases). The CDR3 sequence is 16 residues long. Germline V gene data show CDR1 as LNHDA and CDR2 as SQIVND (reference sequence). V lost 4 bases and J lost 2, with 17 bases in between. The CDR3 loop reads CASSKSTGTLQETQYF. The CDR3, as DNA: TGTGCCAGTAGTAAATCGACAGGTACCCTTCAAGAGACCCAGTACTTC.

This clonotype has at least ten counts. In DNA, the CDR3 is TGCGCCAGCGGAGACGGACGATCGGGACTAACCTACAATGAGCAGTTCTTC. Amino acids: CASGDGRSGLTYNEQFF. The gene calls are TRBV5-1 and TRBJ2-1, with 7 nucleotides matching TRBD2. The germline V gene has CDR1 SGHRS and CDR2 YFSETQ. The CDR3 covers 17 residues. After removal of 7 bases from V and 2 bases from J, the junction contained 15 bases not matched to a gene.

With respect to this clonotype: A much larger clone differs by one base, so this may be a read error. The V call is TRBV5-1, the J call TRBJ1-5, with 7 bases lining up with TRBD1. CDR3 length: 14 residues. V was pared by 3 bases and J by 11 bases, with 11 bases of the junction left unmatched. CDR1 and CDR2 from the germline V gene are SGHRS and YFSETQ. The CDR3 here is CASSSGQADAAQHF. The CDR3 nucleotides are TGCGCCAGCAGCTCTGGACAGGCAGATGCGGCCCAGCATTTT.

This clonotype was counted many times. The J gene is TRBJ2-3, the V gene TRBV2; the D is unclear. This CDR3 is built from 11 residues. Germline V lookup: CDR1 SNHLY, CDR2 FYNNEI. Trimming left V 6 bases short and J 4 bases short, with 5 bases between. CDR3 residues: CASSTADTQYF. CDR3 nucleotides: TGTGCCAGCAGCACGGCAGATACGCAGTATTTT.